The T cell receptor beta chain under discussion was sequenced for a study of metastatic and nonmetastatic thyroid tumors. Whole-study context: Repertoires of blood and of tissue (tumor or nodule) from malignant and benign thyroid patients were compared.

This clone has ten or more counts. Its antigen is currently unknown. Study-wide points: Malignant thyroid tumors reportedly exceeded benign nodules significantly in TCR beta diversity, with the difference appearing in blood and tumor.

There were no patients who had received any treatment before thyroid surgery. Original analysis: In papillary thyroid cancer, a distant-metastasis classifier was built using CDR3 differences across clinicopathological groups. Via MiXCR, TCRdb re-called the PCR reads. In this record, the V and J calls reflect TCRdb's handling and not the investigators' own analysis. Of 20,000 or so clones in the sample, about 27% were seen once. The CDR3 runs to 12 residues. CDR1 and CDR2 from the germline V gene are ENHRY and SYGVKD. Trimming removed 5 bases at V and 6 bases at J, with 11 bases between. The origin of this receptor is a female donor with papillary thyroid cancer or a benign thyroid nodule (not recorded which). Some clones in this sample may be carry-over from other donors' samples. The rearrangement joins TRBV10-3 to TRBJ2-7, with D hard to call. Sequencing used tumor tissue. The DNA of the CDR3 is TGTGCCATCAGTCTCGTAGGTCGCGAGCAGTACTTC. This encodes CAISLVGREQYF.